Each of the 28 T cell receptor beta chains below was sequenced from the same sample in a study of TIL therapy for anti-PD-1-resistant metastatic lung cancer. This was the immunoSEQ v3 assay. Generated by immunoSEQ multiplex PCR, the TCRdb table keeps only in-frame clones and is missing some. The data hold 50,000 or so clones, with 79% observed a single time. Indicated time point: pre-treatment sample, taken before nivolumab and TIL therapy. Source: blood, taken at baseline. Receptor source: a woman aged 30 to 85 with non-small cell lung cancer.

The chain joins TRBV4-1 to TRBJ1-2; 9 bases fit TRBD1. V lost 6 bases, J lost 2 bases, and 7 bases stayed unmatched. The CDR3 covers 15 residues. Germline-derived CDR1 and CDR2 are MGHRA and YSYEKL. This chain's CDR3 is CASRSPGQGNYGYTF. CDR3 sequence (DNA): TGCGCCAGCAGATCGCCGGGACAGGGCAACTATGGCTACACCTTC.

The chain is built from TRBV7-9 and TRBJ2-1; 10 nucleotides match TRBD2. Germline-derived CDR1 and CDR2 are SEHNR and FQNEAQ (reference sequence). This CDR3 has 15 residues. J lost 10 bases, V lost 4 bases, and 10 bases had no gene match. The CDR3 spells CASSSSGGVIREQFF. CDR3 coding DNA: TGTGCCAGCAGCTCAAGCGGGGGGGTTATTCGGGAGCAGTTCTTC. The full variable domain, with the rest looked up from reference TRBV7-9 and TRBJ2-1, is DTGVSQNPRHKITKRGQNVTFRCDPISEHNRLYWYRQTLGQGPEFLTYFQNEAQLEKSRLLSDRFSAERPKGSFSTLEIQRTEQGDSAMYLCASSSSGGVIREQFFGPGTRLTVL.

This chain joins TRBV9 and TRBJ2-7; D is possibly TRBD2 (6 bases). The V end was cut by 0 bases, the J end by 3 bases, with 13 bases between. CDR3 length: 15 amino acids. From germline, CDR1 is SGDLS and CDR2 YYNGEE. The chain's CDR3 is CASSVGLVKDYEQYF. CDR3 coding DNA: TGTGCCAGCAGCGTAGGACTAGTGAAAGACTACGAGCAGTACTTC.

CDR3 DNA: TGTGCCTGGAGTACCGGGACAGGGGTTAACTATGGCTACACCTTC. It translates to CAWSTGTGVNYGYTF. This chain links TRBV30 with TRBJ1-2; 10 bases match TRBD1. The CDR3 consists of 15 residues. Losses at the gene ends were 2 bases for V and 1 base for J; bases not matched to a gene: 4. CDR1 is GTSNPN and CDR2 is SVGIG in the germline V gene (reference sequence).

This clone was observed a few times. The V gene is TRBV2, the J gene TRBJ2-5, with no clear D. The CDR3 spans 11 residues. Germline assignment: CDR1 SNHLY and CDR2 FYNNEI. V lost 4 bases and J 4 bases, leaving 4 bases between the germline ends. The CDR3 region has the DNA TGTGCCAGCAGTGTTTTAGAGACCCAGTACTTC. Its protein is CASSVLETQYF. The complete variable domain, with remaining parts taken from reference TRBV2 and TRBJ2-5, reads EPEVTQTPSHQVTQMGQEVILRCVPISNHLYFYWYRQILGQKVEFLVSFYNNEISEKSEIFDDQFSVERPDGSNFTLKIRSTKLEDSAMYFCASSVLETQYFGPGTRLLVL.

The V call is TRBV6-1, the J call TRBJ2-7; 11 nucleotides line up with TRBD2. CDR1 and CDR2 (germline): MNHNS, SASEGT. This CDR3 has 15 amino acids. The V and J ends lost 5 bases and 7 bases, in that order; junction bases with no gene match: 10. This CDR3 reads CASSIVAGGLEEQYF. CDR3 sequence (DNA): TGTGCCAGCAGTATCGTAGCGGGGGGGCTAGAAGAGCAGTACTTC.

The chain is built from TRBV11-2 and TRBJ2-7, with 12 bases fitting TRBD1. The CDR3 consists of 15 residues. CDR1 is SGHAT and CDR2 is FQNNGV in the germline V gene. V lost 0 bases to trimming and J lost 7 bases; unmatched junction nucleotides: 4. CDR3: CASSLEGTGGREQYF. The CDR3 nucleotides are TGTGCCAGCAGCTTAGAAGGGACAGGGGGCCGGGAGCAGTACTTC.

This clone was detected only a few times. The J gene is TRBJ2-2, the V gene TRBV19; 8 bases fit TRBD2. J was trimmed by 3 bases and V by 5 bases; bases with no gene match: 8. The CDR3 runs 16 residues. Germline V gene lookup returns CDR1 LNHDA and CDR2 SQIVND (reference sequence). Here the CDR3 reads CASSPRGGKDTGELFF. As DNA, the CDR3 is TGTGCCAGTAGTCCCCGGGGGGGGAAAGACACCGGGGAGCTGTTTTTT.

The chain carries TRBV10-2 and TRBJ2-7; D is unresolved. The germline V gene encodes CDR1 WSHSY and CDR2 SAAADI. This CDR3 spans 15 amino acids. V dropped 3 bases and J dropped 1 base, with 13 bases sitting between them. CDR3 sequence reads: CASSDKLLGSYEQYF. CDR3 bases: TGCGCCAGCAGTGACAAGTTACTGGGTTCCTACGAGCAGTACTTC.

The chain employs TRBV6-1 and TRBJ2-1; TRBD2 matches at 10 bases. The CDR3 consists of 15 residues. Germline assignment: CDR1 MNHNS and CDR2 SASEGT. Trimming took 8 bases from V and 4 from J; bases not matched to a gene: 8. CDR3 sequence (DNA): TGTGCCAGCCTCCAAGCGGGGGGGCTGTACAATGAGCAGTTCTTC. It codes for CASLQAGGLYNEQFF.

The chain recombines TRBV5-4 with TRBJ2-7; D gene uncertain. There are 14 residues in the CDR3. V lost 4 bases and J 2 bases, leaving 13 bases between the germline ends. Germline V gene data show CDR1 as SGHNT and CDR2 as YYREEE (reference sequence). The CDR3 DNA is TGTGCCAGCAGCCAACAAGACAAGCCCTACGAGCAGTACTTC. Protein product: CASSQQDKPYEQYF.

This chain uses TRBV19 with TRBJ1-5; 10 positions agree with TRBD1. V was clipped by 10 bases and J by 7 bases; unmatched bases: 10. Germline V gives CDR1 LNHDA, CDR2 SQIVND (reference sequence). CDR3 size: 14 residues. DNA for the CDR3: TGTGCCACCACAGTGGGACAGGGGTTCCAGCCCCAGCATTTT. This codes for CATTVGQGFQPQHF.

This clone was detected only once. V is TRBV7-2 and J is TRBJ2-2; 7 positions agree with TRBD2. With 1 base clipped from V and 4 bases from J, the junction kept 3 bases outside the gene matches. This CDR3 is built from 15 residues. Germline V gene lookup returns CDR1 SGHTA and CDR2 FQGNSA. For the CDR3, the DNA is TGTGCCAGCAGCTTAGTCGCTAGCGGCACCGGGGAGCTGTTTTTT. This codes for CASSLVASGTGELFF.

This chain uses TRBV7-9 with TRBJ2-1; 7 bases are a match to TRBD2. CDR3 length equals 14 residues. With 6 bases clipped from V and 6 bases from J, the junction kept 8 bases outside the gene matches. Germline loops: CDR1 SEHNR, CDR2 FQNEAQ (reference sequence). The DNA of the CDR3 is TGTGCCAGCAGATGGGACTACCTAGGCAATGAGCAGTTCTTC. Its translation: CASRWDYLGNEQFF.

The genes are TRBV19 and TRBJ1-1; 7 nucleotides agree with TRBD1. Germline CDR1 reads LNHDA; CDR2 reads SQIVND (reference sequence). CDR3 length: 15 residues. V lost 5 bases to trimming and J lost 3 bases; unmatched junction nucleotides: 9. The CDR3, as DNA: TGTGCCAGTAGTGTATTACAGGGGAAGTACACTGAAGCTTTCTTT. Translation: CASSVLQGKYTEAFF.

CDR3 sequence: CASSLDRAGNEQFF. In nucleotides, the CDR3 is TGTGCCAGCAGCTTAGACAGGGCTGGCAATGAGCAGTTCTTC. V usage is TRBV11-2 and J usage is TRBJ2-1, with a possible D match to TRBD1 (5 bases). Trimming left V 0 bases short and J 6 bases short, with 9 bases between. The CDR3 spans 14 residues. CDR1 is SGHAT, CDR2 FQNNGV, per germline.

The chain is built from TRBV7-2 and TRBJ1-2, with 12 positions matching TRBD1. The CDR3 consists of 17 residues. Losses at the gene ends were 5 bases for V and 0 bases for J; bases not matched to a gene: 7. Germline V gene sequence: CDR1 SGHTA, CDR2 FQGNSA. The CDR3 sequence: CASSRSGTGGANYGYTF. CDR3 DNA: TGTGCCAGCAGCCGCTCCGGGACAGGGGGCGCTAACTATGGCTACACCTTC.

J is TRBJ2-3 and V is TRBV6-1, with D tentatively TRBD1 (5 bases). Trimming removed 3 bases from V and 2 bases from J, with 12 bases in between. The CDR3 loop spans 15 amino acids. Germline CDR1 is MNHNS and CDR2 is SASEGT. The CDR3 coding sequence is TGTGCCAGCAGTGACAGGGAATCCCCCACAGATACGCAGTATTTT. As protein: CASSDRESPTDTQYF.

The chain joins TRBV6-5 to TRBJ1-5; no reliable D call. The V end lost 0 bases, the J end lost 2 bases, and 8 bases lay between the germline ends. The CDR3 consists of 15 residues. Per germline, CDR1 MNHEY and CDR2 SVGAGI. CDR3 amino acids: CASSYSRGGNQPQHF. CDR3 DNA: TGTGCCAGCAGTTACTCACGAGGCGGCAATCAGCCCCAGCATTTT.

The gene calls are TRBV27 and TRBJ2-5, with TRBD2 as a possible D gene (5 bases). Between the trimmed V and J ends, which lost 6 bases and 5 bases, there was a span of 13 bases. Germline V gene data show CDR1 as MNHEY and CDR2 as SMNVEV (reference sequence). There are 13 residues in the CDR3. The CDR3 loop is CASSPERRETQYF. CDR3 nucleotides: TGTGCCAGCAGCCCCGAACGGAGGGAGACCCAGTACTTC.

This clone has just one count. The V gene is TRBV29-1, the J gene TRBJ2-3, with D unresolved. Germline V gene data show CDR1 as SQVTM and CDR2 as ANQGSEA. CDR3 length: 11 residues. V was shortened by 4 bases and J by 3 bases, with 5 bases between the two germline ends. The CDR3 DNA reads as TGCAGCGTTGTACAGACAGATACGCAGTATTTT. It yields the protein CSVVQTDTQYF.

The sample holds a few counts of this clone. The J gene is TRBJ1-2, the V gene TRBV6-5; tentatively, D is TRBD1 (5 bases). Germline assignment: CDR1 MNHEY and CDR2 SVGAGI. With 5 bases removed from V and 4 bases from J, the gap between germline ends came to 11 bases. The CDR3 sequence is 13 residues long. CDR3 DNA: TGTGCCAGCAGTCCCCGAGACAGCTATGGCTACACCTTC. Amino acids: CASSPRDSYGYTF.

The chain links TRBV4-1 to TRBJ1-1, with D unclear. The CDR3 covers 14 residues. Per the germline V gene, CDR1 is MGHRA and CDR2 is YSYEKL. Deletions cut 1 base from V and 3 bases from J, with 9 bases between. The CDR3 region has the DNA TGCGCCAGCAGCCAAGTCATAGGGTACACTGAAGCTTTCTTT. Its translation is CASSQVIGYTEAFF.

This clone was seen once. This chain's CDR3 is CASSYSLLGRDEGYTF. CDR3 DNA sequence: TGTGCCAGCAGTTACTCTCTCCTAGGCAGGGATGAGGGCTACACCTTC. The V gene is TRBV6-5, the J gene TRBJ1-2, with D possibly TRBD1 on 5 matching bases. The V gene lost 0 bases and the J gene lost 8 bases, with 19 bases spanning the gap. This CDR3 spans 16 amino acids. CDR1 is MNHEY, CDR2 SVGAGI, per germline.

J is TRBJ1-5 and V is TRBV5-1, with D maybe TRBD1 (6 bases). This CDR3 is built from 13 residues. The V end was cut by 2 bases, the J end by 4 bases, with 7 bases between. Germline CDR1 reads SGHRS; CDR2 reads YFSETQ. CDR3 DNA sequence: TGCGCCAGCAGCTTCCAGGGGAATCAGCCCCAGCATTTT. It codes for CASSFQGNQPQHF.

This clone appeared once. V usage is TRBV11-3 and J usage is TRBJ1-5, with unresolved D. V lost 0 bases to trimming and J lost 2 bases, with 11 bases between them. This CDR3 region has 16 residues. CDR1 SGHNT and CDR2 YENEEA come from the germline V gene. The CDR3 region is CASSLDKDGGNQPQHF. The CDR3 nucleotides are TGTGCCAGCAGCTTAGATAAGGATGGGGGCAATCAGCCCCAGCATTTT.

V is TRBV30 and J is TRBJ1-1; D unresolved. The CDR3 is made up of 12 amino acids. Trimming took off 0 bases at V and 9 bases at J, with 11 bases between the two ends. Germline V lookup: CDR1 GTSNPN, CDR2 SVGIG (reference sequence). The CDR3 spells CAWSVPGRKAFF. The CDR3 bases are TGTGCCTGGAGTGTACCGGGAAGAAAAGCTTTCTTT.

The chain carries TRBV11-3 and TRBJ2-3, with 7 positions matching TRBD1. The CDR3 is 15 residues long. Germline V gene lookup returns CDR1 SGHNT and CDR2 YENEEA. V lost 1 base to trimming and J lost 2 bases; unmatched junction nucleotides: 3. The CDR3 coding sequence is TGTGCCAGCAGCTTAGGAGGGGGCCACACAGATACGCAGTATTTT. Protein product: CASSLGGGHTDTQYF.